The rows below give T cell receptor beta chains drawn from one sample of a study of T cell changes during pregnancy in multiple sclerosis. This table comes from immunoSEQ multiplex PCR, and its TCRdb copy is limited to in-frame clones, with some not included. Of 55,000 to 85,000 clones detected, about 94% appear once; the ten largest clones hold approximately 0.58%. The sequencing here drew on peripheral blood, taken in the third trimester of pregnancy. The receptor source for this set is a female donor with multiple sclerosis, enrolled in a pregnancy study. Each CDR3 is given with its conserved first and last residue. A D gene is named only where the DNA matches it firmly. The size of a clone is reported for some rows only, either as once, few or many, or as a class for expanded clones.

j_call cdr3_length d_call clone_size v_call cdr3_nt cdr3_aa
TRBJ2-2 12 - - TRBV6-6 TGTGCCAGCAGCCGGAACACCGGGGAGCTGTTTTTT CASSRNTGELFF
TRBJ2-2 16 TRBD2 - TRBV19 TGTGCCAGTAGCCCTAGGAGCGGGGGGTATGTCGGGGAGCTGTTTTTT CASSPRSGGYVGELFF
TRBJ2-5 14 - - TRBV7-9 TGTGCCAGCAGCTTGAGCAGGGGAAGGGAGACCCAGTACTTC CASSLSRGRETQYF
TRBJ1-2 14 TRBD1 few TRBV6-5 TGTGCCAGCAGTTACGCGGGACAGGGTTCTGGCTACACCTTC CASSYAGQGSGYTF
TRBJ2-1 15 TRBD1 medium-sized TRBV6-4 TGTGCCAGCAGTGAGGGGGGACAGGGGGCGGATGAGCAGTTCTTC CASSEGGQGADEQFF
TRBJ1-5 15 TRBD1 - TRBV27 TGTGCCAGCGCCTCGGCACAGGGGAGGAATCAGCCCCAGCATTTT CASASAQGRNQPQHF
TRBJ2-7 13 - - TRBV21-1 TGTGCCAGCAGCAAACGGTTCGGCTACGAGCAGTACTTC CASSKRFGYEQYF
TRBJ2-2 18 TRBD2 - TRBV7-7 TGTGCCAGCAGCCCGCGGACTAGCGGGGGGTTTGTAACCGGGGAGCTGTTTTTT CASSPRTSGGFVTGELFF
TRBJ2-4 13 - - TRBV28 TGTGCCAGCAGTTTATTTACAGGGAACATTCAGTACTTC CASSLFTGNIQYF
TRBJ2-7 16 - - TRBV4-3 TGCGCCAGCAGCCAAATAACAGGCAGAGCGTCCTACGAGCAGTACTTC CASSQITGRASYEQYF
TRBJ2-3 16 TRBD2 - TRBV14 TGTGCCAGCAGCCTTATTCCGGGGGGTAGCACAGATACGCAGTATTTT CASSLIPGGSTDTQYF
TRBJ1-6 17 - - TRBV28 TGTGCCAGCAGCAATAGACAGTCGAGCTCCTATAATTCACCCCTCCACTTT CASSNRQSSSYNSPLHF
TRBJ1-2 13 - - TRBV7-2 TGTGCCAGCAGCCAGCCAGGGGAAGGTGGCTACACCTTC CASSQPGEGGYTF
TRBJ1-3 15 TRBD1 - TRBV19 TGTGCCAGTAGCCCACAGGGGGGCTCTGGAAACACCATATATTTT CASSPQGGSGNTIYF
TRBJ1-1 13 - - TRBV6-5 TGTGCCAGCAGTTCAAACAGGGTCACTGAAGCTTTCTTT CASSSNRVTEAFF
TRBJ2-3 12 - - TRBV7-9 TGTGCCAGCAGCTTAAACGAGATTTGGCAGTATTTT CASSLNEIWQYF
TRBJ2-2 12 - - TRBV10-3 TGTGCCATCAGTGCCAGGACCGGGGAGCTGTTTTTT CAISARTGELFF
TRBJ2-7 13 - - TRBV6-6 TGTGCCAGCAGTTACTCTAAAACCTACGAGCAGTACTTC CASSYSKTYEQYF
TRBJ1-2 17 TRBD1 - TRBV14 TGTGCCAGCAGCCAAGATTTGACGACAGGGGAAGTAGGTGGCTACACCTTC CASSQDLTTGEVGGYTF
TRBJ2-1 14 TRBD1 - TRBV6-6 TGTGCCAGCAGTGGCCCGGGACAGATCAATGAGCAGTTCTTC CASSGPGQINEQFF
TRBJ1-4 14 TRBD1 - TRBV6-5 TGTGCCAGCAGTTACTCACCGACAGGGATGTCACTGTTTTTT CASSYSPTGMSLFF
TRBJ2-6 18 TRBD1 - TRBV9 TGTGCCAGCAGCTTCCCGACAGGGGGGGGCTCTGGGGCCAACGTCCTGACTTTC CASSFPTGGGSGANVLTF
TRBJ1-2 15 TRBD1 - TRBV2 TGTGCCAGCACGTTAGGGGGACAGTACGTTCGTGGCTACACCTTC CASTLGGQYVRGYTF
TRBJ2-2 16 TRBD2 - TRBV7-2 TGTGCCAGCAGCTTGGGGGATGGGGGGGACACCGGGGAGCTGTTTTTT CASSLGDGGDTGELFF
TRBJ1-4 16 TRBD1 - TRBV25-1 TGTGCCAGCAGTGATTTCACAGGGGGCTTGGGTGAAAAACTGTTTTTT CASSDFTGGLGEKLFF